These T cell receptor beta chains were read from a single sample in a study of post-analysis software for immune sequencing data. MiXCR was run by TCRdb on the PCR reads, yielding one entry per CDR3 protein. Among some 450,000 distinct CDR3 sequences, approximately 46% were seen once, and the ten largest hold roughly 12%. Sequencing was carried out using blood. The receptors derive from a girl aged 10-17 years with multiple sclerosis. The CDR3 runs from the conserved cysteine through the conserved F or W. D genes are given only for firm matches. Clone size appears in some rows only: once, few, many, or a class for an expanded clone.

>TRBJ1-4|TRBV25-1|once|.
TGTGCCAGCGGATCAGCCGACACTAATGAAAGACTGTTTTTT
CASGSADTNERLFF
>TRBJ2-3|TRBV7-3|.|.
TGTGCCAGCAGTAAGGGCTTTAGCACAGATACGCAGTATTTT
CASSKGFSTDTQYF
>TRBJ2-5|TRBV7-9|.|.
TGTGCCAGCAGCTTAGAAGAGGGGAGAAGGTACTTC
CASSLEEGRRYF
>TRBJ1-5|TRBV20-1|few|.
TGCAGCGAAGACGTATCCCTGGTGATCAATCAGCCCCAGCATTTT
CSEDVSLVINQPQHF
>TRBJ2-4|TRBV3-1|.|.
TGTGCCAGCAGCCAAGTTGAAAACATTCAGTACTTC
CASSQVENIQYF
>TRBJ1-5|TRBV20-1|once|TRBD1
TGCAGTGCCTTGACAGGGGGGTTTGGCAATCAGCCCCAGCATTTT
CSALTGGFGNQPQHF
>TRBJ2-3|TRBV6-1|.|.
TGTGCCGGCAGTGAATCCCACCTTCCAGGAAACACAGATACGCAGTATTTT
CAGSESHLPGNTDTQYF
>TRBJ2-1|TRBV25-1|once|.
TGTGCCACCGCTAAGGCGGGGGCCTGCAATGAGCAGTTCTTC
CATAKAGACNEQFF
>TRBJ2-7|TRBV6-2/TRBV6-3|.|.
TGTGCCAGCAGTCCTCTACGGGACGAGATTCCCTACGAGCAGTACTTC
CASSPLRDEIPYEQYF
>TRBJ2-1|TRBV5-1|.|.
TGCGCCAGCAGCTTGGCGCGGGCTTGGGAGCAGTTCTTC
CASSLARAWEQFF
>TRBJ2-3|TRBV5-6|few|.
TGTGCCAGCAGCTTGAGGAGGCTCACAGATACGCAGTATTTT
CASSLRRLTDTQYF
>TRBJ2-1|TRBV7-7|few|TRBD2
TGTGCTAGCAGCTTAGAAGTTAGAGGGACTAGCGGGAGGAATGAGCAGTTCTTC
CASSLEVRGTSGRNEQFF
>TRBJ2-3|TRBV20-1|few|.
TGCAGTGCTAGAGATTTAGGTCGCGCAGATACGCAGTATTTT
CSARDLGRADTQYF
>TRBJ1-1|TRBV6-2/TRBV6-3|.|.
TGTGCCAGCAGTTCCCTCACAGGGTTGGTGAACACTGAAGCTTTCTTT
CASSSLTGLVNTEAFF
>TRBJ2-7|TRBV20-1|few|.
TGCAGTGCCGCGTTAGCGGCGACCTACGAGCAGTACTTC
CSAALAATYEQYF
>TRBJ2-7|TRBV5-1|.|TRBD2
TGCGCCAGCAGGTTAGCGGGAGATTCCTACGAGCAGTACTTC
CASRLAGDSYEQYF
>TRBJ2-3|TRBV7-2|.|TRBD2
TGTGCCAGCAGCTTAACAGCGGGAGAACCGGGAGGCACAGATACGCAGTATTTT
CASSLTAGEPGGTDTQYF
>TRBJ2-1|TRBV20-1|few|.
TGCAGTGCTAGAGGTCCCGTACTAGCCAGGAATGAGCAGTTCTTC
CSARGPVLARNEQFF